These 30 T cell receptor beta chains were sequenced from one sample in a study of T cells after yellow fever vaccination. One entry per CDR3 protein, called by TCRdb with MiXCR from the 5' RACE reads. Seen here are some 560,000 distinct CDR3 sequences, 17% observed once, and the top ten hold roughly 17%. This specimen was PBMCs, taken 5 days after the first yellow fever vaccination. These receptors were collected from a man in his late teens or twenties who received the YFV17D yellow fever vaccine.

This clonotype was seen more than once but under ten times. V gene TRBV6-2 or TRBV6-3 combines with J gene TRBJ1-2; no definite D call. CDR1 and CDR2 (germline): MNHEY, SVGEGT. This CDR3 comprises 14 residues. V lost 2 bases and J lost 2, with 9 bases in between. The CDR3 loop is CASSYTGLNYGYTF. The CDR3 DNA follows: TGTGCCAGCAGTTACACGGGGTTGAACTATGGCTACACCTTC.

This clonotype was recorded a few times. CDR3 amino acids: CASSESVSSYNEQFF. As DNA, the CDR3 is TGTGCCAGCAGTGAATCGGTAAGCTCCTACAATGAGCAGTTCTTC. The chain has TRBV6-1 and TRBJ2-1; no definite D call. CDR3 size: 15 residues. CDR1 and CDR2 from the germline V gene are MNHNS and SASEGT. The ends were cut back, 2 bases at V and 0 bases at J, with 8 bases in the middle.

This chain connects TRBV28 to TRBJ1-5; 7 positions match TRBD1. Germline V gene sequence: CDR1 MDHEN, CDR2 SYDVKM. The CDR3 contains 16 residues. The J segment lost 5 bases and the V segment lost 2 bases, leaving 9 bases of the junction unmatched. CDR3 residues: CASSLTRSGGYQPQHF. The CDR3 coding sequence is TGTGCCAGCAGTTTAACCAGGTCAGGGGGTTATCAGCCCCAGCATTTT.

CDR3 sequence (DNA): TGCAGTGCTATTGTGGTGGAGACCCAGTACTTC. Amino acids: CSAIVVETQYF. This rearrangement joins TRBV20-1 to TRBJ2-5, with D hard to call. V dropped 4 bases and J dropped 5 bases, with 8 bases sitting between them. Germline CDR1 reads DFQATT; CDR2 reads SNEGSKA (reference sequence). This CDR3 has 11 residues.

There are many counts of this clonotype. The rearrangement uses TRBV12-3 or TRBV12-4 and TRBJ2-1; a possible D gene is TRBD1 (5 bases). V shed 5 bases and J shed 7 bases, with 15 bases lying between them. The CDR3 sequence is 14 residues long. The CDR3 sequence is CASSPMQGKNEQFF. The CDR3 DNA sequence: TGTGCCAGCAGTCCCATGCAGGGTAAAAATGAGCAGTTCTTC.

Here the CDR3 reads CASSSVEAGNYNEQFF. CDR3 in DNA: TGTGCCAGCAGTTCGGTTGAAGCCGGGAATTACAATGAGCAGTTCTTC. The chain employs TRBV12-3 or TRBV12-4 and TRBJ2-1; D is possibly TRBD2 (5 bases). V lost 4 bases and J 4 bases, leaving 17 bases between the germline ends. The CDR3 sequence is 16 residues long.

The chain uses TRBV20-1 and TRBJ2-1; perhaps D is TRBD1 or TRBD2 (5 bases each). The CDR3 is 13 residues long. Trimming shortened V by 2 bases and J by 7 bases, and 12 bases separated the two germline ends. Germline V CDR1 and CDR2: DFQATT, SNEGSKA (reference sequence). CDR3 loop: CSARLTGTNEQFF. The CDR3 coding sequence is TGCAGTGCTAGACTCACGGGGACGAATGAGCAGTTCTTC.

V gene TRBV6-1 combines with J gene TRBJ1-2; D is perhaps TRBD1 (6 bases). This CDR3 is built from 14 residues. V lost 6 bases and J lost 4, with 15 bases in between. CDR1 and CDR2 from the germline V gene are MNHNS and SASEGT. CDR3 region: CASRKDRNSYGYTF. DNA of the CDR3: TGTGCCAGCAGGAAGGACAGAAACTCCTATGGCTACACCTTC.

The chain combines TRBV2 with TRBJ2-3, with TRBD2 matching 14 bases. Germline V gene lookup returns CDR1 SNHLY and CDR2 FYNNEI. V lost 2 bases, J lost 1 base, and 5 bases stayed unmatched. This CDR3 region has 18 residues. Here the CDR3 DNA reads TGTGCCAGCAGTGAACGACTAGCGGGGGGGCTGGGCACAGATACGCAGTATTTT. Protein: CASSERLAGGLGTDTQYF.

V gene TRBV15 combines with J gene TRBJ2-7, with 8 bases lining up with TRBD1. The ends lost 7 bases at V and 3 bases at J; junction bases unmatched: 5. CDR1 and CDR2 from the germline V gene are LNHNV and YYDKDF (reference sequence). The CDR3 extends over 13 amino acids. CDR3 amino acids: CATTYDRGYEQYF. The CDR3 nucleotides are TGTGCCACCACCTACGACAGGGGCTACGAGCAGTACTTC.

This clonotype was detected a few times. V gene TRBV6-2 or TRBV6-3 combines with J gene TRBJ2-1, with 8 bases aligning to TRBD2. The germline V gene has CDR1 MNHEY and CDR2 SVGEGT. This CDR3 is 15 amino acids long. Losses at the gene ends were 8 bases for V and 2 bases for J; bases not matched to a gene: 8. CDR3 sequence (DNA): TGTGCCAGCGGAGGCGGGACTAGTCCCTACAATGAGCAGTTCTTC. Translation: CASGGGTSPYNEQFF.

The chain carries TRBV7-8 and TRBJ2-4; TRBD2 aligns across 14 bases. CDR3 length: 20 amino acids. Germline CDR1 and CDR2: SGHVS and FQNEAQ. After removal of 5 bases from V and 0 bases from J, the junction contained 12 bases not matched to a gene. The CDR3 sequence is CASSQPPTSGGVLAKNIQYF. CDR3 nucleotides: TGTGCCAGCAGCCAGCCCCCGACTAGCGGGGGGGTGTTAGCCAAAAACATTCAGTACTTC. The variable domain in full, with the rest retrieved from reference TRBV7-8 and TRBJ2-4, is GAGVSQSPRYKVAKRGQDVALRCDPISGHVSLFWYQQALGQGPEFLTYFQNEAQLDKSGLPSDRFFAERPEGSVSTLKIQRTQQEDSAVYLCASSQPPTSGGVLAKNIQYFGAGTRLSVL.

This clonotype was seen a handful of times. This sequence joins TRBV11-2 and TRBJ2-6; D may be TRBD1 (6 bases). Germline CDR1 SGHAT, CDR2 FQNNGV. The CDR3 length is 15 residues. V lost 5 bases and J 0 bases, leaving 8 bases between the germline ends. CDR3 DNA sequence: TGTGCCAGCAGCAAGGACAGCTCTGGGGCCAACGTCCTGACTTTC. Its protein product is CASSKDSSGANVLTF.

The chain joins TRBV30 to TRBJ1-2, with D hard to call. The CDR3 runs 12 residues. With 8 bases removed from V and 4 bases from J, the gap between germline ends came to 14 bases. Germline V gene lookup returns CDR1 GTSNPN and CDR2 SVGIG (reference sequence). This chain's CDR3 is CAMAQSTYGYTF. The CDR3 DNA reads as TGTGCCATGGCCCAGAGTACCTATGGCTACACCTTC.

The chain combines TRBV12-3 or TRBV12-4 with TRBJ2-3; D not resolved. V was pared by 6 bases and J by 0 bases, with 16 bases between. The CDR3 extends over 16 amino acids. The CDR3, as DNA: TGTGCCAGCAGCCCTAGACTCGGACCGAGCACAGATACGCAGTATTTT. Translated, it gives CASSPRLGPSTDTQYF.

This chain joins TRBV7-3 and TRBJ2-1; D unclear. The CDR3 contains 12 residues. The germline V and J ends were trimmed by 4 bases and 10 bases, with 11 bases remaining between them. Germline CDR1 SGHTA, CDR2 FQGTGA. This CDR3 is CASSSKKGEQFF. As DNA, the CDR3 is TGTGCCAGCAGCTCGAAAAAGGGAGAGCAGTTCTTC. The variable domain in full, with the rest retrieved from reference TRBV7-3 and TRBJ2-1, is GAGVSQTPSNKVTEKGKYVELRCDPISGHTALYWYRQSLGQGPEFLIYFQGTGAADDSGLPNDRFFAVRPEGSVSTLKIQRTERGDSAVYLCASSSKKGEQFFGPGTRLTVL.

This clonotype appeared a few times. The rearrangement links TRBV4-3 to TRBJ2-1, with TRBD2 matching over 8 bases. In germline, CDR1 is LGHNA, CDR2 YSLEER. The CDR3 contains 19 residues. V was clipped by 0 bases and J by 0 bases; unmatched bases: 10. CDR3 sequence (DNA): TGCGCCAGCAGCCAAGATCCGTCGGGAGGGGGTCACTCCTACAATGAGCAGTTCTTC. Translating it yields CASSQDPSGGGHSYNEQFF.

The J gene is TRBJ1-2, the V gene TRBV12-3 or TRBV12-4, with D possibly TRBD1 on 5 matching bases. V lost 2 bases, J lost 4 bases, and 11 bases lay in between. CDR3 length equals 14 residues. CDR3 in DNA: TGTGCCAGCAGTTTAAACGGGGACGGCTATGGCTACACCTTC. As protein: CASSLNGDGYGYTF.

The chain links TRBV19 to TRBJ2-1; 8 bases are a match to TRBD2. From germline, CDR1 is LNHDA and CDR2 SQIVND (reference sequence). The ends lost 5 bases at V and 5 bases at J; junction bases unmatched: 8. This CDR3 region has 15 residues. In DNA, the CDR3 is TGTGCCAGTAGTGCCCCGGGACTAGGAGACAATGAGCAGTTCTTC. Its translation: CASSAPGLGDNEQFF. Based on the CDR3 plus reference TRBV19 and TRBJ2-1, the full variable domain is DGGITQSPKYLFRKEGQNVTLSCEQNLNHDAMYWYRQDPGQGLRLIYYSQIVNDFQKGDIAEGYSVSREKKESFPLTVTSAQKNPTAFYLCASSAPGLGDNEQFFGPGTRLTVL.

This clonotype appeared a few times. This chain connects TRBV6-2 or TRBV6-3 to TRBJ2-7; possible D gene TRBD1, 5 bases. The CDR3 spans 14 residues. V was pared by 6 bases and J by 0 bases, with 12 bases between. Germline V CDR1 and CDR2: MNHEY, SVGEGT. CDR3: CASRLDRSSYEQYV. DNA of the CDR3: TGTGCCAGCAGGCTTGACAGAAGCTCCTACGAGCAGTACGTC.

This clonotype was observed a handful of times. DNA of the CDR3: TGTGCCAGCAGCTTCGTTCCGGGGCTGCAGAGGGAGCAGTTCTTC. Protein: CASSFVPGLQREQFF. This chain joins TRBV11-2 and TRBJ2-1; perhaps D is TRBD1 or TRBD2 (5 bases each). V was cut by 3 bases and J by 10 bases, with 19 bases left in between. This CDR3 contains 15 residues. In germline, CDR1 is SGHAT, CDR2 FQNNGV.

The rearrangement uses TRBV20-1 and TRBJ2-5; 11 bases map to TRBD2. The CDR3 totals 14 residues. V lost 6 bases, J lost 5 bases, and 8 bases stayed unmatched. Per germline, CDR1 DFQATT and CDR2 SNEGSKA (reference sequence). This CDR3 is CSALSGGGSETQYF. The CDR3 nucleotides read TGCAGTGCCCTTAGCGGGGGGGGGAGCGAGACCCAGTACTTC.

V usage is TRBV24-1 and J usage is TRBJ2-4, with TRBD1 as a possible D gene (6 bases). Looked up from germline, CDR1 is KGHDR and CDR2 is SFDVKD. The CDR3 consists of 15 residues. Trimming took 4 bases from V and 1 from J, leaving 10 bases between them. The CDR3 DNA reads TGTGCCACCAGTGAGGGACACCCTGCCAAAAACATTCAGTACTTC. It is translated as CATSEGHPAKNIQYF.

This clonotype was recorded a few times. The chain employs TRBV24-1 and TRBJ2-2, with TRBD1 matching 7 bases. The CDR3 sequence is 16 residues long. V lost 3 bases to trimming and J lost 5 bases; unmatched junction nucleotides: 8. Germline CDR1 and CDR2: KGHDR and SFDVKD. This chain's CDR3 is CATSDPGQGETGELFF. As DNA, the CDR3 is TGTGCCACCAGTGATCCGGGTCAGGGGGAGACCGGGGAGCTGTTTTTT.

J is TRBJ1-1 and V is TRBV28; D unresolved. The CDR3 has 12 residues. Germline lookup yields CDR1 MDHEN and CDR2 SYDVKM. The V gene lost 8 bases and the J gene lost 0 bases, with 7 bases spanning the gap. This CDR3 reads CASLTVNTEAFF. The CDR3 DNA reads TGTGCCAGCCTAACAGTGAACACTGAAGCTTTCTTT. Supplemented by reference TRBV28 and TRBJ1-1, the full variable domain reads DVKVTQSSRYLVKRTGEKVFLECVQDMDHENMFWYRQDPGLGLRLIYFSYDVKMKEKGDIPEGYSVSREKKERFSLILESASTNQTSMYLCASLTVNTEAFFGQGTRLTVV.

The CDR3 loop is CSARVRGQGNTEAFF. The CDR3, as DNA: TGCAGTGCTAGAGTGCGGGGACAGGGGAACACTGAAGCTTTCTTT. The chain employs TRBV20-1 and TRBJ1-1; 9 bases map to TRBD1. V dropped 1 base and J dropped 1; count of bases not matched to a gene: 4. This CDR3 has 15 amino acids. Germline CDR1 is DFQATT and CDR2 is SNEGSKA (reference sequence).

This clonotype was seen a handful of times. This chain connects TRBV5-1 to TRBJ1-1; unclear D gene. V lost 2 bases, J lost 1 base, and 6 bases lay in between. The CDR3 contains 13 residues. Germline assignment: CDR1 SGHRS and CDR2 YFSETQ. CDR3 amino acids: CASSFEENTEAFF. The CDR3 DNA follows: TGCGCCAGCAGCTTTGAAGAGAACACTGAAGCTTTCTTT. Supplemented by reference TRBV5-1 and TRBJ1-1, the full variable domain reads KAGVTQTPRYLIKTRGQQVTLSCSPISGHRSVSWYQQTPGQGLQFLFEYFSETQRNKGNFPGRFSGRQFSNSRSEMNVSTLELGDSALYLCASSFEENTEAFFGQGTRLTVV.

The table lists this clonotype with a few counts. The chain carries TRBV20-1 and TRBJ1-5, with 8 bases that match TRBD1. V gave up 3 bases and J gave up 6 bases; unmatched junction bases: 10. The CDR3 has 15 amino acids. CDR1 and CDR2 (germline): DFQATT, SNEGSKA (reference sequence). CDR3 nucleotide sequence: TGCAGTGCTAGTCGACAGGGGTGGGTAGGTCAGCCCCAGCATTTT. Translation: CSASRQGWVGQPQHF.

For the CDR3, the DNA is TGCGCCAGCAGCCAAGATTCGGGGGGTAATTCACCCCTCCACTTT. Encoded protein: CASSQDSGGNSPLHF. The rearrangement uses TRBV4-3 and TRBJ1-6; weak D call: TRBD1 (5 bases). The germline V gene encodes CDR1 LGHNA and CDR2 YSLEER. The CDR3 runs to 15 residues. V lost 0 bases, J lost 6 bases, and 9 bases lay in between.

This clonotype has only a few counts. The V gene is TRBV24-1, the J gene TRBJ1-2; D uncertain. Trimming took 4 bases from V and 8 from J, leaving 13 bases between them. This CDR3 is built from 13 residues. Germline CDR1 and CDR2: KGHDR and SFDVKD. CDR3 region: CATSESWGGGYTF. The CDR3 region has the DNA TGTGCCACCAGTGAGTCCTGGGGTGGAGGCTACACCTTC.